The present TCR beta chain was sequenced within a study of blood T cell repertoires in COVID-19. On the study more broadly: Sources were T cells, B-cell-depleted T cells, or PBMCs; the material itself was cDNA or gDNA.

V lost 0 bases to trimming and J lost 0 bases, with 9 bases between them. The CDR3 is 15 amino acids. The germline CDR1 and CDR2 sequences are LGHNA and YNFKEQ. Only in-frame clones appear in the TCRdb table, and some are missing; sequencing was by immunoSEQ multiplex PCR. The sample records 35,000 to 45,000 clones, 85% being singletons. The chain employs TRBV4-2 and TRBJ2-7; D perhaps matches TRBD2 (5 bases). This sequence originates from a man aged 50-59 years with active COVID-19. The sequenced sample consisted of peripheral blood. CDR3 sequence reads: CASSQDPSSSYEQYF. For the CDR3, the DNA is TGTGCCAGCAGCCAAGATCCTAGCAGCTCCTACGAGCAGTACTTC.